The clone carrying this T cell receptor beta chain was seen a single time. The record originates from a study of blood T cell repertoires in COVID-19. Overall study: The United States, Italy and Spain supplied acute and convalescent COVID-19 samples. The cDNA or gDNA used as material had been derived from T cells, B-cell-depleted T cells, or PBMCs.

Original processing notes: Researchers report that nucleated cell counts were estimated from reference gene primer amplification. Method: immunoSEQ multiplex PCR; TCRdb's copy keeps in-frame clones and lacks some. V and J calls and clone size follow that table, whereas D and trimming were derived from the DNA. The table records under 300,000 clones, 70% to 90% of them present only once. Germline assignment: CDR1 MNHNY and CDR2 SVGAGI (reference sequence). The trim removed 4 bases at V and 1 base at J, leaving 4 bases unmatched. The CDR3 is 15 residues long. Sequencing was carried out using peripheral blood. The chain couples TRBV6-6 to TRBJ2-5, with TRBD2 matching over 9 bases. The sequence was collected from a man aged 25 to 40 who had recovered from COVID-19. CDR3 sequence: CASSSSSGVQETQYF. DNA of the CDR3: TGTGCCAGCAGTTCCTCTAGCGGGGTCCAAGAGACCCAGTACTTC.